The sequence of this T cell receptor (beta chain) was determined in a study of blood T cells in healthy people across ages. Study results and limitations: Unsorted PBMCs ruled out conclusive naive versus antigen-experienced comparison. When set beside aged donors, long-lived donors presented more naive CD4+ cells and higher diversity.

Researchers isolated at least 6.5 million PBMCs per sample. Regarding this clonotype: Its antigen is still unknown.

There are 15 residues in the CDR3. V lost 1 base and J lost 7, with 11 bases in between. CDR1 and CDR2 from the germline V gene are PRHDT and FYEKMQ (reference sequence). The use of a sample-barcoded 5' primer and a J-beta primer mix characterized a second PCR of 7 to 11 cycles. A template-switch adaptor with 12 random nucleotides tagged each cDNA molecule. One entry per CDR3 protein results from TCRdb running MiXCR on the 5' RACE reads. The sample includes about 1.6 million distinct CDR3 sequences, roughly a third of them seen just once. The chain carries TRBV13 and TRBJ1-6, with unresolved D. The sequence was obtained from a woman in her thirties in good health. The specimen was blood. The CDR3 DNA reads as TGTGCCAGCAGCTTAGAGGCGGCCTCAAATTCACCCCTCCACTTT. This sequence encodes CASSLEAASNSPLHF.